This T cell receptor (beta chain) was retrieved from a study of T-cell reconstitution after alpha-beta-depleted transplantation in children. Regarding the study as a whole: In patients about two months after transplant, alpha-beta T cells reportedly arose from several hundred expanded graft clones.

For TCRbeta, the library was prepared with unique molecular identifiers. TCRdb ran MiXCR on the PCR reads and lists one entry per CDR3 protein. Among fewer than 700,000 distinct CDR3 sequences, around 23% were seen once, and the ten largest hold approximately 14%. This CDR3 spans 12 amino acids. Trimming pared 1 base from V and 5 bases from J, leaving 0 bases between. The germline V gene has CDR1 LNHDA and CDR2 SQIVND (reference sequence). Concerning this clonotype itself: Its antigen is as yet unknown.

The chain joins TRBV19 to TRBJ2-6, with unresolved D. This sequence originates from a boy under three years old who had a stem cell transplant for acute myeloid leukemia, so the T cells may come from the graft donor. The sequenced sample was PBMCs, mostly from graft donor cells, obtained 360 days after TCRalphabeta/CD19-depleted stem cell transplant. This CDR3 reads CASSIGANVLTF. CDR3 in DNA: TGTGCCAGTAGTATAGGGGCCAACGTCCTGACTTTC.